This T cell receptor beta chain came from a study of long-term antiretroviral therapy in people with HIV. Looking at the study overall: The earliest samples came from an era when ART typically awaited falling CD4 counts.

Notes on the study in general: Nothing was known about ART adherence, viral resistance or changes in therapy.

A remark on this clone: What it recognizes is unknown.

The length of the CDR3 is 14 residues. Germline CDR1 reads GTSNPN; CDR2 reads SVGIG (reference sequence). Deletions cut 3 bases from V and 10 bases from J, with 19 bases between. Samples were assayed with immunoSEQ v3.0 at survey level. The data were produced by immunoSEQ multiplex PCR, yet TCRdb's version contains in-frame clones alone and is incomplete. The table shows 25,000 to 30,000 clones, with around nine tenths occurring only once. The sample here was unsorted PBMCs, taken more than 5 years after starting antiretroviral therapy. The TCR comes from a woman aged 40 to 50 with HIV. J is TRBJ1-5 and V is TRBV30; TRBD1 might be the D (6 bases). CDR3 sequence (DNA): TGTGCCTGGAGGTCACAGGGTTCGACGCGCCCCCAGCATTTT. This sequence encodes CAWRSQGSTRPQHF.